The entry below describes one TCR beta chain. Germline trimming cut 5 bases from V and 8 bases from J; bases unmatched to any gene: 5. This CDR3 is 14 amino acids long. Germline-derived CDR1 and CDR2 are MNHEY and SVGAGI. These data come from a study of blood T cell repertoires in COVID-19. Across the study: Samples came from the United States, Italy and Spain, spanning acute and convalescent COVID-19. In each case, the material was cDNA or gDNA derived from T cells, B-cell-depleted T cells, or PBMCs.

Original processing notes: From reference gene primer amplification, estimates of nucleated cell counts were derived. Using immunoSEQ multiplex PCR, the repertoire was profiled, and TCRdb retains in-frame clones only, with some absent. V and J calls and clone size come straight from that table; D and trimming were deduced from the DNA. The repertoire holds some 23,000 clones, with around nine tenths as singletons. The sample comprised peripheral blood. The genes are TRBV6-5 and TRBJ2-1; TRBD2 aligns across 11 bases. The source is a human donor with active COVID-19. The donor label of this sample is uncertain. In DNA, the CDR3 is TGTGCCAGCAGTATTACTAGCGGGAGACATGAGCAGTTCTTC. Translation gives CASSITSGRHEQFF.